The table lists the clone carrying this TCR beta chain with a few counts. The data are from a study of blood T cells in healthy people across ages. They isolated at least 7 million PBMCs from each sample. The CDR3 is 12 amino acids. Germline lookup yields CDR1 SQVTM and CDR2 ANQGSEA. Trimming removed 3 bases at V and 7 bases at J, with 9 bases between. Primers used in a second PCR of about 6 to 12 cycles were a sample-barcoded 5' primer and a J-beta primer mix. TCRdb redid the calling of the 5' RACE reads with MiXCR, one entry per CDR3 protein. The sample contains 1 million or so distinct CDR3 sequences, less than 25% of which appear only once. Another study also made use of these data, one on T cells of mothers and their children. This second report adds: Over 9.5 million TCR beta CDR3 reads were obtained from each mother, and 2.5 million to 3.5 million from each child.

The sequenced sample was blood. The origin of this receptor is a girl aged 2-10 years in good health. The genes are TRBV29-1 and TRBJ1-4; D remains ambiguous. CDR3 in DNA: TGCAGCGTTGAGATGCCGCGTGAAAAACTGTTTTTT. It codes for CSVEMPREKLFF.